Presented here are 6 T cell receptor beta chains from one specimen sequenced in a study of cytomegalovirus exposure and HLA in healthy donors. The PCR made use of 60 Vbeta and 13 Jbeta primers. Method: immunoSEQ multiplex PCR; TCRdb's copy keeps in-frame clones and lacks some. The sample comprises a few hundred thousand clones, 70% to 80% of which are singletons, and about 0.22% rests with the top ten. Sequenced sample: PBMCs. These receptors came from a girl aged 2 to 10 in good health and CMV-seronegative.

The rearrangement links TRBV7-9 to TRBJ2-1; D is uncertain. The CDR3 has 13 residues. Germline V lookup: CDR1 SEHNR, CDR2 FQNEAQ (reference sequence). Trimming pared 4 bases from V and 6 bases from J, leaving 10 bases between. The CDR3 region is CASSSTRANEQFF. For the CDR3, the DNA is TGTGCCAGCAGCTCCACTCGTGCCAATGAGCAGTTCTTC.

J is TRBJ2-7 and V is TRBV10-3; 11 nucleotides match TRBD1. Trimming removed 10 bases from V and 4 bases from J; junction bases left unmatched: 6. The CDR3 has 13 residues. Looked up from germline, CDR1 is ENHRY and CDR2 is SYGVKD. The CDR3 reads CATSGQGAYEQYF. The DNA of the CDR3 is TGTGCCACCAGCGGACAGGGGGCATACGAGCAGTACTTC.

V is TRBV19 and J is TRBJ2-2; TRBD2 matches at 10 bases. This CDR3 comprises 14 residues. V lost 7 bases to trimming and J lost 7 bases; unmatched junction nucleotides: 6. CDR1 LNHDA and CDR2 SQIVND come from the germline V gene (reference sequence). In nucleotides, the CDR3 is TGTGCCAGTATGGGACTAGCGATCGGCGGGGAGCTGTTTTTT. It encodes CASMGLAIGGELFF.

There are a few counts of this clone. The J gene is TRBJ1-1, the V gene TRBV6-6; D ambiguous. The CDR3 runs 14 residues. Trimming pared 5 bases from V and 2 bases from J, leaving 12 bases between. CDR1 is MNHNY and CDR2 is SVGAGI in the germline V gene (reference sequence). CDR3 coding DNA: TGTGCCAGCAGTCCCCCCCAAACAAACACTGAAGCTTTCTTT. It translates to CASSPPQTNTEAFF.

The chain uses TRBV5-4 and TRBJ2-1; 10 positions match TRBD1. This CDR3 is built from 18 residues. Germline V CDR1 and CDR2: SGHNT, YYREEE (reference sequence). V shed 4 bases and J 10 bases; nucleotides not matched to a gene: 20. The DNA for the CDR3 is TGTGCCAGCAGCACAGGGACAGGGGCTAACATTCAGCCCCACGAGCAGTTCTTC. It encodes CASSTGTGANIQPHEQFF.

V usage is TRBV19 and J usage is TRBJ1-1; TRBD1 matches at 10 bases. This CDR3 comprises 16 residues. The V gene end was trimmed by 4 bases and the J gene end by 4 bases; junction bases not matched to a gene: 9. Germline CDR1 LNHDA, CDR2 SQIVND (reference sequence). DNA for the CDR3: TGTGCCAGTAGTAAGGACCCGGGACAGGGGTTCACTGAAGCTTTCTTT. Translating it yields CASSKDPGQGFTEAFF.